Given below is one T cell receptor beta chain in context. This sample was included in a study of blood T cell repertoires in COVID-19. Study information: Material from acute and convalescent COVID-19 was sourced from the United States, Italy and Spain. PBMCs, B-cell-depleted T cells, or T cells were the source of the cDNA or gDNA that made up the material.

The CDR3 has 14 amino acids. The V gene's germline CDR1 is KGHSH and CDR2 LQKENI. The V and J ends lost 6 bases and 2 bases respectively, with 13 bases between them. Original processing notes: Estimates of nucleated cell counts were drawn from the amplification of reference gene primers. The method was immunoSEQ multiplex PCR; TCRdb's version includes in-frame clones alone and lacks a portion of them. That table is the source of V, J and clone size, and D and trimming were worked out from the DNA. The sample holds roughly 50,000 clones, roughly 80% seen once. Material: peripheral blood. This clonotype originated in a human donor in a cohort sampled during active COVID-19. This chain joins TRBV18 and TRBJ1-1, with D perhaps TRBD1 (5 bases). CDR3 bases: TGTGCCAGCTCCCCTGGGGGGGGAAACACTGAAGCTTTCTTT. Amino acids: CASSPGGGNTEAFF.